Listed here is a single TCR beta chain. The antigen is undetermined. This specimen belongs to a study of OX40 agonist ivuxolimab in advanced cancers. For the study at large: The diagnoses of dose-escalation patients were hepatocellular carcinoma, melanoma, renal cell or head and neck cancer. The mean age was roughly 60 years, ranging from about 20 to 90, with around four fifths of participants male.

Study-wide results and caveats: Also present in some nonresponders was a low level of normalized T-cell clonal expansion.

Clones were read by immunoSEQ multiplex PCR, and TCRdb kept only the in-frame ones, dropping some. The table has around 53,000 clones, about 93% seen once. Specimen: CD4+ or CD8+ T cells sorted from blood, collected in a trial of the OX40 agonist ivuxolimab. The receptor's source is an adult with an advanced solid tumor such as melanoma, head and neck, liver or kidney cancer.

This CDR3 is CASSPAVRNTEAFF. The CDR3 bases are TGTGCCAGCAGCCCGGCGGTTAGAAACACTGAAGCTTTCTTT. The chain links TRBV9 to TRBJ1-1; D is unresolved. CDR3 size: 14 residues. Trimming cost V 4 bases and J 2 bases, with 12 bases left between them. Germline V gene sequence: CDR1 SGDLS, CDR2 YYNGEE. The complete variable domain, with remaining parts taken from reference TRBV9 and TRBJ1-1, reads DSGVTQTPKHLITATGQRVTLRCSPRSGDLSVYWYQQSLDQGLQFLIQYYNGEERAKGNILERFSAQQFPDLHSELNLSSLELGDSALYFCASSPAVRNTEAFFGQGTRLTVV.